The clone carrying this T cell receptor (beta chain) was observed at least ten times. Its antigen is currently unknown. The CDR3 runs to 14 residues. Unmatched junction bases numbered 8, after V lost 10 bases and J lost 1 base. Germline V lookup: CDR1 LNHDA, CDR2 SQIVND (reference sequence). Combining iRepertoire HTBI primers with Arm-PCR of CDR3 regions, the authors built TCR beta libraries. TCRdb recomputed calls from the multiplex PCR reads with MiXCR, one row per CDR3 protein. The repertoire holds around 500,000 distinct CDR3 sequences, with roughly 13% as singletons. Time point reported: newly diagnosed GD, antithyroid drugs for less than 3 months. Making the TCR library involved RNA that had been extracted from PBMCs. The data were obtained in a study of regulatory T cells in long-lasting Graves disease. Study-wide results and caveats: Patients with persistent disease showed a bias toward TRBV28, TRBJ1-2 and TRBJ2-5. TCR diversity was lower in persistent than newly diagnosed Graves' disease.

This sample was shared with a second study, whose subject was T cells in Graves' hyperthyroidism and ophthalmopathy. From that study: Diagnoses were made from clinical symptoms, serum measures (thyroxine and TRAb), thyroid ultrasound and orbital computed tomography. In the analysis, a 13 V-J model separated ophthalmopathy from stable hyperthyroidism.

The sample in question was peripheral blood mononuclear cells (PBMCs), obtained at new diagnosis, from a patient treated with antithyroid drugs. The source is a man aged 30-40 years with Graves disease. The V call is TRBV19, the J call TRBJ1-2, with TRBD1 identical over 8 bases. CDR3 in amino acids: CATFDRGDNYGYTF. The CDR3 DNA sequence: TGTGCCACCTTCGACAGGGGCGATAACTATGGCTACACCTTC.